This is a list of T cell receptor beta chains from one sample in a study of cytomegalovirus exposure and HLA in healthy donors. The assay was immunoSEQ multiplex PCR, and TCRdb's table has in-frame clones only and misses some. The profile covers about 160,000 clones, with roughly 88% appearing a single time and 0.95% to 1.5% taken by the ten largest. Sequences were obtained from PBMCs. The receptors come from a boy between 2 and 15 years old in good health and CMV-seronegative. The CDR3 runs from the conserved cysteine through the conserved F or W. Fields, in order: J gene, V gene, D gene, clone size, CDR3 protein, CDR3 DNA. D genes are given only for firm matches. A row's size may be missing; if present it is once, few, many or a size class.

>TRBJ2-1|TRBV5-8|TRBD2|.
CASSFGLAGGEEQFF
TGTGCCAGCAGCTTCGGACTAGCGGGGGGTGAGGAGCAGTTCTTC
>TRBJ2-1|TRBV7-2|.|few
CASSLRKSPEQFF
TGTGCCAGCAGCCTCCGAAAAAGCCCCGAGCAGTTCTTC
>TRBJ2-1|TRBV4-3|TRBD2|.
CASSHDTGTSTDEQFF
TGCGCCAGCAGCCATGATACCGGGACTAGCACCGATGAGCAGTTCTTC
>TRBJ2-4|TRBV7-8|TRBD1|.
CASSLRTGTGRGNIQYF
TGTGCCAGCAGCCTGCGGACAGGGACCGGCCGGGGGAACATTCAATACTTC
>TRBJ2-5|TRBV5-4|.|once
CASSSPDSQETQYF
TGTGCCAGCAGCTCCCCGGACAGCCAAGAGACCCAGTACTTC
>TRBJ2-5|TRBV6-5|TRBD2|once
CASRRGGKETQYF
TGTGCCAGCAGGCGGGGGGGGAAAGAGACCCAGTACTTC
>TRBJ1-1|TRBV5-4|.|.
CASSPGGLANTEAFF
TGTGCCAGCAGCCCGGGGGGACTGGCGAACACTGAAGCTTTCTTT
>TRBJ1-2|TRBV9|.|.
CASSLGGRNYGYTF
TGTGCCAGCTCCCTCGGGGGGAGAAATTATGGCTACACCTTC
>TRBJ1-5|TRBV25-1|.|.
CASSDSSNQPQHF
TGTGCCAGCAGTGACTCTAGCAATCAGCCCCAGCATTTT
>TRBJ2-7|TRBV7-2|.|.
CASSRVNLRSGEQYF
TGTGCCAGCAGCCGCGTTAACCTAAGGTCGGGCGAGCAGTACTTC
>TRBJ2-5|TRBV5-4|TRBD2|.
CAYSGGYQETQYF
TGTGCCTATAGCGGGGGGTACCAAGAGACCCAGTACTTC
>TRBJ2-3|TRBV5-1|TRBD2|.
CASSLGLAGASTDTQYF
TGCGCCAGCAGCTTGGGACTAGCGGGGGCCAGCACAGATACGCAGTATTTT
>TRBJ2-2|TRBV5-1|TRBD2|.
CASSLGLAGGQNTGELFF
TGCGCCAGCAGCTTGGGACTAGCGGGAGGGCAGAACACCGGGGAGCTGTTTTTT
>TRBJ2-3|TRBV6-1|TRBD2|.
CASSEVAGGVDTQYF
TGTGCCAGCAGTGAAGTTGCGGGGGGGGTAGATACGCAGTATTTT
>TRBJ1-4|TRBV5-1|.|.
CASRVGHTNEKLFF
TGCGCCAGCAGGGTTGGACACACTAATGAAAAACTGTTTTTT
>TRBJ1-5|TRBV7-2|.|.
CASSLGRGQPQHF
TGTGCCAGCAGCTTAGGTAGAGGGCAGCCCCAGCATTTT
>TRBJ2-1|TRBV13|TRBD2|.
CASSFSGRSYNEQFF
TGTGCCAGCAGCTTTAGCGGGAGATCCTACAATGAGCAGTTCTTC
>TRBJ1-1|TRBV23-1|.|once
CASSRPRTPCALINTEAFF
TGCGCCAGCAGTCGCCCCAGGACTCCCTGCGCCCTTATTAACACTGAAGCTTTCTTT
>TRBJ2-1|TRBV7-7|.|.
CASTLGGDGGEQFF
TGTGCTAGCACTCTCGGAGGGGACGGTGGTGAGCAGTTCTTC
>TRBJ2-5|TRBV29-1|.|.
CSVEDPIVQETQYF
TGCAGCGTTGAAGACCCGATAGTTCAAGAGACCCAGTACTTC
>TRBJ2-5|TRBV7-9|TRBD2|.
CASSSPWGGWETQYF
TGTGCCAGCAGCTCCCCCTGGGGAGGGTGGGAGACCCAGTACTTC
>TRBJ1-1|TRBV19|.|.
CASRNTGRTEAFF
TGTGCCAGTAGAAACACAGGGCGAACTGAAGCTTTCTTT
>TRBJ2-1|TRBV19|.|.
CASSINGGAAYNEQFF
TGTGCCAGTAGTATAAACGGGGGAGCGGCGTACAATGAGCAGTTCTTC
>TRBJ2-1|TRBV15|.|.
CATSDTPGTLEFF
TGTGCCACCAGCGATACCCCCGGGACACTAGAGTTCTTC
>TRBJ1-2|TRBV2|.|.
CASRDTLNYGYTF
TGTGCCAGCAGGGACACGCTTAACTATGGCTACACCTTC
>TRBJ2-1|TRBV19|TRBD2|.
CASRLAGAYNEQFF
TGTGCCAGTAGACTAGCGGGCGCCTACAATGAGCAGTTCTTC
>TRBJ1-2|TRBV19|.|.
CASSDTGYGYTF
TGTGCCAGTAGTGATACAGGGTACGGCTACACCTTC
>TRBJ1-2|TRBV5-1|TRBD1|.
CASSLDRGYGYTF
TGCGCCAGCAGCTTGGACAGGGGGTATGGCTACACCTTC
>TRBJ1-4|TRBV5-1|.|.
CASSLGGGNEKLFF
TGCGCCAGCAGCTTGGGAGGGGGTAATGAAAAACTGTTTTTT
>TRBJ1-1|TRBV30|.|.
CAWRTAANTEAFF
TGTGCCTGGAGGACTGCTGCGAACACTGAAGCTTTCTTT
>TRBJ1-6|TRBV4-3|.|.
CASSQVSGSPLHF
TGCGCCAGCAGCCAAGTCAGTGGTTCACCCCTCCACTTT
>TRBJ2-7|TRBV6-5|TRBD1|.
CASSGTGTGTYEQYF
TGTGCCAGCAGTGGTACCGGGACAGGGACCTACGAGCAGTACTTC
>TRBJ2-7|TRBV4-3|.|.
CASSPEADPRLYEQYF
TGCGCCAGCAGTCCAGAGGCCGACCCCCGTTTGTACGAGCAGTACTTC
>TRBJ1-2|TRBV29-1|TRBD1|.
CSVEDLGTGGGYTF
TGCAGCGTTGAAGATCTGGGGACAGGGGGAGGCTACACCTTC
>TRBJ1-1|TRBV9|TRBD1|.
CASSVGGTGNTEAFF
TGTGCCAGCAGCGTAGGAGGGACAGGGAACACTGAAGCTTTCTTT
>TRBJ2-1|TRBV2|TRBD1|.
CASSEVDRVNNEQFF
TGTGCCAGCAGCGAAGTCGACAGGGTGAATAATGAGCAGTTCTTC
>TRBJ2-2|TRBV28|.|.
CASSITRDTGELFF
TGTGCCAGCAGTATAACTAGAGACACCGGGGAGCTGTTTTTT
>TRBJ1-3|TRBV2|.|.
CASSEGHRLPIGNTIYF
TGTGCCAGCAGTGAAGGTCACAGACTACCGATTGGAAACACCATATATTTT
>TRBJ2-3|TRBV9|TRBD1|.
CASSVDPKLTGTSTDTQYF
TGTGCCAGCAGCGTAGATCCTAAACTGACAGGGACCAGCACAGATACGCAGTATTTT
>TRBJ2-5|TRBV29-1|TRBD2|few
CSAPTGGAETQYF
TGCAGCGCGCCCACCGGGGGGGCAGAGACCCAGTACTTC
>TRBJ1-2|TRBV7-9|.|.
CASSLVSRANYGYTF
TGTGCCAGCAGCTTAGTTAGCAGGGCTAACTATGGCTACACCTTC
>TRBJ2-2|TRBV9|TRBD1|.
CASSFRTGDTGELFF
TGTGCCAGCAGCTTCCGGACAGGGGACACCGGGGAGCTGTTTTTT
>TRBJ1-1|TRBV9|TRBD1|.
CASSVGQGNTEAFF
TGTGCCAGCAGCGTCGGACAGGGGAACACTGAAGCTTTCTTT
>TRBJ1-6|TRBV5-6|TRBD1|.
CASSLRDSGSPLHF
TGTGCCAGCAGCCTCCGGGACAGCGGTTCACCCCTCCACTTC
>TRBJ2-7|TRBV19|TRBD1|.
CASSAAGQGGFYEQYF
TGTGCCAGTAGTGCAGCGGGACAGGGGGGATTCTACGAGCAGTACTTC
>TRBJ2-1|TRBV4-3|TRBD1|.
CASSQGPGQGRNEQFF
TGCGCCAGCAGCCAAGGGCCGGGACAGGGTCGCAATGAGCAGTTCTTC
>TRBJ2-3|TRBV13|.|.
CASSLGRGLGTDTQYF
TGTGCCAGCAGCTTAGGTCGGGGGTTGGGCACAGATACGCAGTATTTT
>TRBJ2-7|TRBV7-9|TRBD1|few
CASSSNRDRMSYEQYF
TGTGCCAGCAGCTCGAACCGGGACAGGATGTCCTACGAGCAGTACTTC
>TRBJ2-3|TRBV11-3|TRBD2|few
CASSHSGRGGTDTQYF
TGTGCCAGCAGCCATTCGGGGCGGGGGGGCACAGATACGCAGTATTTT
>TRBJ2-1|TRBV19|TRBD2|.
CASSITTSGTGEQFF
TGTGCCAGTAGTATAACGACTAGCGGGACGGGTGAGCAGTTCTTC
>TRBJ1-1|TRBV5-1|.|.
CASSPLQGGTEAFF
TGCGCCAGCAGCCCTCTGCAAGGGGGCACTGAAGCTTTCTTT
>TRBJ1-4|TRBV5-4|TRBD1|.
CASSLDPGQGGEKLFF
TGTGCCAGCAGCTTGGATCCCGGACAGGGGGGGGAAAAACTGTTTTTT
>TRBJ1-2|TRBV29-1|.|.
CSVGLRTASGYTF
TGCAGCGTTGGATTAAGGACAGCCTCTGGCTACACCTTC
>TRBJ1-1|TRBV9|.|.
CASSVRQDDTEAFF
TGTGCCAGCAGCGTCCGACAGGACGACACTGAAGCTTTCTTT